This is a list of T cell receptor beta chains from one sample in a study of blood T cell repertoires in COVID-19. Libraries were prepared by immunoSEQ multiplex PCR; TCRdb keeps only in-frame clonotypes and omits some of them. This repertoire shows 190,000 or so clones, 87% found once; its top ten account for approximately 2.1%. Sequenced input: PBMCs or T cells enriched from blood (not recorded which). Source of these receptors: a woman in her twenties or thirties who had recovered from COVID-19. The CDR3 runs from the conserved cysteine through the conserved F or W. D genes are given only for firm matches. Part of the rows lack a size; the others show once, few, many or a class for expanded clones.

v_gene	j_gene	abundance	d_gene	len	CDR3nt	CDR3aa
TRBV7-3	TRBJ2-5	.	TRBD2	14	TGTGCCAGCAGCCCAAGCGGGGATCAAGAGACCCAGTACTTC	CASSPSGDQETQYF
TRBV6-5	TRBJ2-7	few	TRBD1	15	TGTGCCAGCAGTTACGGGGGACAGGGACGCGACGAGCAGTACTTC	CASSYGGQGRDEQYF
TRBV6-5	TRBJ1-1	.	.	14	TGTGCCAGCAGCCAAAGGGGGTGGAACACTGAAGCTTTCTTT	CASSQRGWNTEAFF
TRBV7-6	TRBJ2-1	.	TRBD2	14	TGTGCCAGCAGCCGTAGCGGGGGGGCGGATGAGCAGTTCTTC	CASSRSGGADEQFF
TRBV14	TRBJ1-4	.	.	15	TGTGCCAGCAGCCAAGCCGGACACCGGAATGAAAAACTGTTTTTT	CASSQAGHRNEKLFF
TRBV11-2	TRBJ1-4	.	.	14	TGTGCCAGCAGCTTATACGAGGGCGTTGAAAAACTGTTTTTT	CASSLYEGVEKLFF
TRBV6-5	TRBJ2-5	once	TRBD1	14	TGTGCCAGCAATGCAGGGGGAACGCAAGAGACCCAGTACTTC	CASNAGGTQETQYF
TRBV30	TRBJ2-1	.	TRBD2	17	TGTGCCTGGAGCTCCTTTGAGAGCGGGAGGGCCTACAATGAGCAGTTCTTC	CAWSSFESGRAYNEQFF
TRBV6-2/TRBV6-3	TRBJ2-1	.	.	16	TGTGCCAGCAGTTCCCGTACGGGAGCGGCCTACAATGAGCAGTTCTTC	CASSSRTGAAYNEQFF
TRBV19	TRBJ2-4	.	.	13	TGTGCCAGTAACGGGGTTGCCAAAAACATTCAGTACTTC	CASNGVAKNIQYF